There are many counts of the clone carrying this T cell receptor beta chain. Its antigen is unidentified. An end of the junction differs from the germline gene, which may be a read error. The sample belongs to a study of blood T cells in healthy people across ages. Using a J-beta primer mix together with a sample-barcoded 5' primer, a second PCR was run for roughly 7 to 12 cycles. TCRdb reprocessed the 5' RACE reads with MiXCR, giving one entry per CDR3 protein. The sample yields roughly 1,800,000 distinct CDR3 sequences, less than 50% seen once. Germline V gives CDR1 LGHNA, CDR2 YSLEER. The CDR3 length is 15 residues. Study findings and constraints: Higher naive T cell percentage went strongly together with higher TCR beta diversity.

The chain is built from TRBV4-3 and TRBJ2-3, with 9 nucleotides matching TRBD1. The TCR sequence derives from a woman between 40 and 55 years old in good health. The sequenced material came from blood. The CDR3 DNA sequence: TGTGCCAGCAGCCAGGGGACAGGGAGCACAGATACGCAGTATTTT. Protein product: CASSQGTGSTDTQYF.